This T cell receptor beta chain stems from a study of blood T cells in healthy people across ages. A J-beta primer mix and a sample-barcoded 5' primer were used in a second PCR of roughly 6 to 12 cycles. There were at least 3 million CDR3-containing paired-end reads obtained from each sample. TCRdb reprocessed the 5' RACE reads via MiXCR and lists one record per CDR3 protein. Counted here are about 680,000 distinct CDR3 sequences, over 45% occurring once; the ten biggest clones make up roughly 34%. The V segment lost 6 bases and the J segment 7 bases; nucleotides outside the gene matches: 8. The CDR3 contains 14 residues. From germline, CDR1 is DFQATT and CDR2 SNEGSKA (reference sequence). Study outcomes and limitations: Unknown donor CMV status possibly confounded expanded clonotype changes. Naive T cell percentage by flow cytometry tracked strongly with beta diversity.

This clonotype occurred a few times. As yet, its antigen is unknown. This TCR was recovered from a woman between 55 and 75 years old in good health. The V gene is TRBV20-1, the J gene TRBJ2-1; 11 bases are shared with TRBD2. Sequencing was performed on blood. CDR3 sequence: CSARDSGRVNEQFF. CDR3 nucleotides: TGCAGTGCCCGAGATAGCGGGAGGGTTAATGAGCAGTTCTTC.